The sequence of this T cell receptor beta chain was determined in a study of T cell clonotyping in hematopoietic cell transplantation. General study results and limits: CD4 and CD8 repertoire contributions could not be separated without sorting. Higher Inverse Simpson Index values in graft donor and pretransplant recipient predicted broader posttransplant TCR diversity. Recipient TCR diversity dropped after transplant; expanded clonotypes rose from day 30 to 180.

Germline V lookup: CDR1 MNHNS, CDR2 SASEGT. Trimming cost V 7 bases and J 8 bases; bases outside gene matches: 7. The CDR3 spans 13 residues. As for time point: recipient sample about 28 days before transplant, after cytoreduction. Profiled with immunoSEQ multiplex PCR; TCRdb holds only in-frame clones, not every one. The sample consists of tens of thousands of clones, 90% to 96% of them appearing once. About this clone itself: Its antigen is as yet unknown.

The sample in question was peripheral blood mononuclear cells, obtained before stem cell transplant. This sequence joins TRBV6-1 and TRBJ1-4, with 7 positions matching TRBD1. This TCR came from a woman aged 45-65 years with acute myeloid leukemia. Some clones in this sample may be carry-over from other donors' samples. CDR3 protein: CASTRDSEEKLFF. The CDR3 DNA sequence: TGTGCCAGCACTAGGGACAGCGAGGAAAAACTGTTTTTT.